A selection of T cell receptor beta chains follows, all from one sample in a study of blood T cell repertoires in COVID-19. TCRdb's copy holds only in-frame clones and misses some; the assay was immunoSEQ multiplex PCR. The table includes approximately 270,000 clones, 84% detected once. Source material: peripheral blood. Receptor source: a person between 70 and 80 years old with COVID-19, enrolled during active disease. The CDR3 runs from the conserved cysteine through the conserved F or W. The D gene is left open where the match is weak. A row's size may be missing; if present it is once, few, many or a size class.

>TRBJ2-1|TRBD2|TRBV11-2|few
TGTGCCAGCAGCTCGCCACTAGCGGGGGTTTATGAGCAGTTCTTC
CASSSPLAGVYEQFF
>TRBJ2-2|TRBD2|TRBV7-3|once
TGTGCCAGCAGCTTAAGATGGGATAGCGGGGGATCCGGGGAGCTGTTTTTT
CASSLRWDSGGSGELFF
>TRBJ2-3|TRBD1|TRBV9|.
TGTGCCAGCAGCATCGCCGGGACAGGGCCCACAGATACGCAGTATTTT
CASSIAGTGPTDTQYF
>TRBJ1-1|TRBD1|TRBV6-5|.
TGTGCCAGCAGGCCCGACAGGGGGAACACTGAAGCTTTCTTT
CASRPDRGNTEAFF
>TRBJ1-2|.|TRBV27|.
TGTGCCAGCAGTTTCGGGATCCTCGATGGCTACACCTTC
CASSFGILDGYTF
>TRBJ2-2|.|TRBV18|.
TGTGCCAGCTCACCAGCAGGATTTGACGGGGAGCTGTTTTTT
CASSPAGFDGELFF
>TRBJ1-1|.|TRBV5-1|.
TGCGCCAGCAGCTTGGGTTTAGCCCAAGGGGCTGAAGCTTTCTTT
CASSLGLAQGAEAFF
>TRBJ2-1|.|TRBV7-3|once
TGTGCCAGCAGCTTAATTCTGAGCTCCTACAATGAGCAGTTCTTC
CASSLILSSYNEQFF
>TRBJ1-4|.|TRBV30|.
TGTGCCTGGGATACTACCAGTGACCGAAAACTGTTTTTT
CAWDTTSDRKLFF
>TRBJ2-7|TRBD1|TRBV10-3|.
TGTGCCAGCGACAGGGATGGGGAAGGGGACGAGCAGTACTTC
CASDRDGEGDEQYF
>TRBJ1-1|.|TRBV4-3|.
TGCGCCAGCAGCCAAGCCAATGGAGGAGCTTTCTTT
CASSQANGGAFF
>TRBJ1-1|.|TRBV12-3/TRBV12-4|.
TGTGCCAGCAGTTTATCGGGGGGCACTGAAGCTTTCTTT
CASSLSGGTEAFF
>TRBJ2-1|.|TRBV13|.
TGTGCCAGCAGATTAGGGCAGGGGAGGACTAGCTCCTACAATGAGCAGTTCTTC
CASRLGQGRTSSYNEQFF
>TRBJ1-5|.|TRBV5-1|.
TGCGCCAGCAGCCTCGGGGATGGGGGGAGCAATCAGCCCCAGCATTTT
CASSLGDGGSNQPQHF
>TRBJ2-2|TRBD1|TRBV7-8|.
TGTGCCAGCAGCTTAGGAGACAGGGACACCGGGGAGCTGTTTTTT
CASSLGDRDTGELFF
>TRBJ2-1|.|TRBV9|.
TGTGCCAGCAGCGTAATGGAGGGGTCCTACAATGAGCAGTTCTTC
CASSVMEGSYNEQFF
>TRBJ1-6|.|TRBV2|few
TGTGCCAGCAGCTTAAGGGGGTACTATAATTCACCCCTCCACTTT
CASSLRGYYNSPLHF
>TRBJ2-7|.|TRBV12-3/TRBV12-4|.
TGTGCCAGAGAGAGGGGGTACGAGCAGTACTTC
CARERGYEQYF
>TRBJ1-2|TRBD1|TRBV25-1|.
TGTGCCAGCAGTGTCGGGACAGCATTTACTAACTATGGCTACACCTTC
CASSVGTAFTNYGYTF
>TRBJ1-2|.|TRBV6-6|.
TGTGCCACCCAACGGTCCCATGGCTACACCTTC
CATQRSHGYTF
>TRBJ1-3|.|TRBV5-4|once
TGTGCCAGCAGCTTGGCAGGAGGAAACACCATATATTTT
CASSLAGGNTIYF
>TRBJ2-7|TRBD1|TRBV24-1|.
TGTGCCACCAGAAGAACCGGGACAGGAAAGTTCTACGAGCAGTACTTC
CATRRTGTGKFYEQYF
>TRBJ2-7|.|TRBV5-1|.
TGCGCCAGCAGCATGACTGGGGCAGGGTCTTCCTACGAGCAGTACTTC
CASSMTGAGSSYEQYF
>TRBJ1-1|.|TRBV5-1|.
TGCGCCAGCAGCGTGGCAGTGATGAACACTGAAGCTTTCTTT
CASSVAVMNTEAFF
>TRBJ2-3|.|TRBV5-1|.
TGCGCCAGCAGTTCTGGAGGCACAGATACGCAGTATTTT
CASSSGGTDTQYF
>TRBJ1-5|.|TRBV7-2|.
TGTGCCAGCAGCTTAGTTCTGAATCAGCCCCAGCATTTT
CASSLVLNQPQHF
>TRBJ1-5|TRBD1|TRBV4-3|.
TGCGCCAGCAGCCAGGACAGGGGTCAGCCCCAGCATTTT
CASSQDRGQPQHF
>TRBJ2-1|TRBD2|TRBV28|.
TGTGCCAGCAGGACGGGAGGGCGAAATGAGCAGTTCTTC
CASRTGGRNEQFF
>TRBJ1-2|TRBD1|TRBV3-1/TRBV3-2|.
TGTGCCAGCAGCGCACAGGGGAAGGGCTACACCTTC
CASSAQGKGYTF
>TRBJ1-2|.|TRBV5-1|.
TGCGCCAGCAGCTTCCGGCAGGGGCCTAACTATGGCTACACCTTC
CASSFRQGPNYGYTF
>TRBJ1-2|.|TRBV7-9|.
TGTGCCAGCAGCTTAAGCGTCTCTAACTATGGCTACACCTTC
CASSLSVSNYGYTF
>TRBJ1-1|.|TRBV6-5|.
TGTGCCAGCAGTTACTCAGGGGGGGTGCTGAACACTGAAGCTTTCTTT
CASSYSGGVLNTEAFF
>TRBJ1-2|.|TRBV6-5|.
TGTGCCAGCAGTTACGTACAGGGTGAAGGCTACACCTTC
CASSYVQGEGYTF